The 10 T cell receptor beta chains listed next were all sequenced from one sample in a study of blood T cell repertoires in COVID-19. The method was immunoSEQ multiplex PCR; TCRdb's version includes in-frame clones alone and lacks a portion of them. The table records approximately 100,000 clones, around 89% of them present only once. Sequencing was done on a sample of peripheral blood. The source is a human donor with acute or convalescent COVID-19. The donor label of this sample is uncertain.

The chain carries TRBV30 and TRBJ2-1; weak D call: TRBD2 (6 bases). Germline loops: CDR1 GTSNPN, CDR2 SVGIG (reference sequence). With 5 bases removed from V and 1 base from J, the gap between germline ends came to 12 bases. This CDR3 is built from 14 residues. The CDR3 loop reads CAWLKAGSYNEQFF. The CDR3 coding sequence is TGTGCCTGGCTGAAAGCGGGTTCCTACAATGAGCAGTTCTTC.

This clone is a singleton in its sample. The V call is TRBV7-6, the J call TRBJ2-1; 12 bases are a match to TRBD2. The length of the CDR3 is 18 residues. J was trimmed by 0 bases and V by 4 bases; bases with no gene match: 7. Germline assignment: CDR1 SGHVS and CDR2 FNYEAQ. CDR3 residues: CASSSRTSGGSSYNEQFF. CDR3 in DNA: TGTGCCAGCAGCTCGCGAACTAGCGGGGGGAGCTCCTACAATGAGCAGTTCTTC.

The rearrangement uses TRBV27 and TRBJ2-7; tentative D call: TRBD2 (5 bases). From germline, CDR1 is MNHEY and CDR2 SMNVEV (reference sequence). Trimming stripped 5 bases from V and 2 bases from J, with 13 bases between. The length of the CDR3 is 14 residues. The CDR3 sequence: CASSPRDFTYEQYF. The CDR3 DNA is TGTGCCAGCAGTCCCCGGGATTTCACCTACGAGCAGTACTTC.

The table lists this clone with a count of one. CDR3: CASGQVSRWTGELFF. The CDR3, as DNA: TGTGCCTCCGGACAAGTCTCGAGGTGGACCGGGGAGCTGTTTTTT. The V gene is TRBV6-5, the J gene TRBJ2-2; D is possibly TRBD1 (5 bases). Germline V lookup: CDR1 MNHEY, CDR2 SVGAGI. This CDR3 comprises 15 residues. V lost 11 bases to trimming and J lost 5 bases, with 21 bases between them.

This chain joins TRBV5-1 and TRBJ1-6; D is possibly TRBD1 (5 bases). Germline loops: CDR1 SGHRS, CDR2 YFSETQ. This CDR3 contains 18 residues. V was clipped by 4 bases and J by 5 bases, with 22 bases between them. CDR3 sequence (DNA): TGCGCCAGCAGCACCGACGGGGGGACCAGCCTCCATAATTCACCCCTCCACTTT. This sequence encodes CASSTDGGTSLHNSPLHF.

V usage is TRBV5-1 and J usage is TRBJ1-2, with D perhaps TRBD1 (5 bases). The CDR3 spans 13 residues. Trimming left V 4 bases short and J 4 bases short, with 11 bases between. CDR1 SGHRS and CDR2 YFSETQ come from the germline V gene. CDR3 sequence reads: CASSDTGSYGYTF. The CDR3 DNA is TGCGCCAGCAGCGACACAGGCTCCTATGGCTACACCTTC.

The count of this clone is one. The chain has TRBV11-1 and TRBJ1-5, with TRBD1 matching over 8 bases. The J segment lost 8 bases and the V segment lost 5 bases, leaving 8 bases of the junction unmatched. Germline CDR1 reads SGHAT; CDR2 reads FQDESV (reference sequence). The CDR3 has 14 residues. This CDR3 is CASSPDRVQEPQHF. In DNA form, the CDR3 reads TGTGCCAGCAGCCCGGACAGGGTGCAAGAGCCCCAGCATTTT.

The sample holds one count of this clone. This sequence joins TRBV27 and TRBJ1-2; 9 nucleotides align to TRBD1. The CDR3 totals 14 residues. Germline CDR1 and CDR2: MNHEY and SMNVEV (reference sequence). The junction had 4 bases not matched to a gene; V was cut back by 4 bases and J by 4 bases. As DNA, the CDR3 is TGTGCCAGCAGTTCACAGGGGGCGGGCTATGGCTACACCTTC. This codes for CASSSQGAGYGYTF.

Only one count was recorded for this clone. This chain links TRBV5-4 with TRBJ2-3, with a tentative D call TRBD2 (5 bases). This CDR3 region has 15 residues. V was clipped by 1 base and J by 2 bases, with 11 bases between them. The germline V gene has CDR1 SGHNT and CDR2 YYREEE (reference sequence). As DNA, the CDR3 is TGTGCCAGCAGCTTGTGGGCGGGCCCCACAGATACGCAGTATTTT. Translating gives CASSLWAGPTDTQYF.

The CDR3 is CASSPTLAGSTDTQYF. Here the CDR3 DNA reads TGTGCCAGCAGCCCTACGCTAGCGGGGAGCACAGATACGCAGTATTTT. V is TRBV11-2 and J is TRBJ2-3; TRBD2 aligns across 9 bases. The CDR3 contains 16 residues. V was pared by 5 bases and J by 0 bases, with 6 bases of the junction left unmatched. Germline CDR1 is SGHAT and CDR2 is FQNNGV.